This T cell receptor beta chain emerged from a study of shared clonotypes between healthy human individuals. Bulk PBMC genomic DNA spanned ten immunoSEQ deep plates. Some clones are missing from TCRdb's copy, which holds only in-frame ones; the method was immunoSEQ multiplex PCR. The sample lists about 520,000 clones, around four fifths occurring once. After removal of 4 bases from V and 0 bases from J, the junction contained 6 bases not matched to a gene. CDR3 length: 14 residues. Germline loops: CDR1 GTSNPN, CDR2 SVGIG (reference sequence). Material for sequencing was PBMCs. V is TRBV30 and J is TRBJ2-7, with 7 bases matching TRBD1. The source is a middle-aged woman in good health. Some clones in this sample may be carry-over from other donors' samples. The CDR3 reads CAWIETGSSYEQYF. CDR3 coding DNA: TGTGCCTGGATTGAGACAGGGAGCTCCTACGAGCAGTACTTC. Based on the CDR3 plus reference TRBV30 and TRBJ2-7, the full variable domain is SQTIHQWPATLVQPVGSPLSLECTVEGTSNPNLYWYRQAAGRGLQLLFYSVGIGQISSEVPQNLSASRPQDRQFILSSKKLLLSDSGFYLCAWIETGSSYEQYFGPGTRLTVT.